Following are 14 T cell receptor beta chains from one sample sequenced in a study of blood T cells in healthy people across ages. Sample-barcoded 5' priming and a J-beta primer mix drove a second PCR of roughly 6 to 12 cycles. TCRdb recomputed calls from the 5' RACE reads with MiXCR, one row per CDR3 protein. This sample carries roughly 550,000 distinct CDR3 sequences, less than 25% of them seen once, and the ten largest clones take just under 9%. This sample also belongs to another study, concerning T cells of mothers and their children.

The sequenced material came from blood. The receptors were sampled from a boy aged 5-17 years in good health.

In regard to this clonotype: A junction boundary mismatches the germline segment, possibly from a read error. This chain uses TRBV20-1 with TRBJ2-3; D unclear. Germline lookup yields CDR1 DFQATT and CDR2 SNEGSKA (reference sequence). This CDR3 spans 13 amino acids. CDR3 loop: CSAPKDPTDAQYF. The CDR3 coding sequence is TGCAGTGCTCCGAAGGACCCTACAGATGCGCAGTATTTT.

The chain links TRBV4-1 to TRBJ2-3; D may be TRBD1 (6 bases). This CDR3 comprises 15 residues. With 6 bases removed from V and 8 bases from J, the gap between germline ends came to 21 bases. CDR1 and CDR2 from the germline V gene are MGHRA and YSYEKL. CDR3 bases: TGCGCCAGCAGGCAACAGAACCTCCAGGGGCGTACGCAGTATTTT. Its translation is CASRQQNLQGRTQYF.

This clonotype was seen many times. CDR3 DNA sequence: TGTGCCAGCAGCCTTGGGACCACCGGGGAGCTGTTTTTT. It yields the protein CASSLGTTGELFF. This sequence joins TRBV12-3 or TRBV12-4 and TRBJ2-2, with D possibly called TRBD1 or TRBD2 (5 bases each). This CDR3 is 13 amino acids long. V lost 6 bases to trimming and J lost 4 bases, with 9 bases between them.

This chain links TRBV20-1 with TRBJ2-5, with D hard to call. Germline loops: CDR1 DFQATT, CDR2 SNEGSKA (reference sequence). The V end lost 0 bases, the J end lost 5 bases, and 13 bases lay between the germline ends. CDR3 length: 14 amino acids. CDR3 sequence (DNA): TGCAGTGCTAGAGATTGGGCCTTGGGGGAGACCCAGTACTTC. Protein: CSARDWALGETQYF.

This clonotype was detected a few times. The V and J genes are TRBV14 and TRBJ2-2, with D possibly matching TRBD2 (7 bases). Trimming removed 4 bases at V and 1 base at J, with 13 bases between. The germline V gene has CDR1 SGHDN and CDR2 FVKESK. The CDR3 has 16 residues. CDR3 sequence: CASSPRGLLNTGELFF. The CDR3 DNA is TGTGCCAGCAGCCCGCGGGGGCTCCTGAACACCGGGGAGCTGTTTTTT.

This clonotype occurred once. The J gene is TRBJ2-5, the V gene TRBV7-9; possibly TRBD2 for D (6 bases). Germline CDR1 reads SEHNR; CDR2 reads FQNEAQ (reference sequence). The V end was cut by 5 bases, the J end by 1 base, with 17 bases between. CDR3 length equals 16 residues. In DNA form, the CDR3 reads TGTGCCAGCAGCCAACCAAGCGGGTACCTCCAAGAGACCCAGTACTTC. It specifies CASSQPSGYLQETQYF. Supplemented by reference TRBV7-9 and TRBJ2-5, the full variable domain reads DTGVSQNPRHKITKRGQNVTFRCDPISEHNRLYWYRQTLGQGPEFLTYFQNEAQLEKSRLLSDRFSAERPKGSFSTLEIQRTEQGDSAMYLCASSQPSGYLQETQYFGPGTRLLVL.

V and J are TRBV20-1 and TRBJ2-1, with D possibly being TRBD1 (7 bases). The better agreement between TRBJ2-5 and the DNA end casts doubt on the J call. Germline CDR1 DFQATT, CDR2 SNEGSKA (reference sequence). The CDR3 is 16 residues long. Written as DNA, the CDR3 is TGCAGTGCTAGGCAGGGCCTCCAGGGACCCAGGGGGGCCCAGTACTTC. Amino acids: CSARQGLQGPRGAQYF.

This clonotype has a handful of counts. This sequence joins TRBV20-1 and TRBJ2-5, with a possible D match to TRBD1 (6 bases). The CDR3 contains 14 residues. CDR1 and CDR2 (germline): DFQATT, SNEGSKA (reference sequence). Trimming removed 0 bases from V and 3 bases from J, with 11 bases in between. The CDR3 reads CSARDYRTEETQYF. CDR3 coding DNA: TGCAGTGCTAGAGATTACCGGACAGAAGAGACCCAGTACTTC.

The V and J genes are TRBV4-2 and TRBJ2-7, with 9 bases aligning to TRBD2. CDR1 is LGHNA and CDR2 is YNFKEQ in the germline V gene. CDR3 length: 16 amino acids. Trimming took 0 bases from V and 3 from J; bases not matched to a gene: 6. Written as DNA, the CDR3 is TGTGCCAGCAGCCAAGATCCCAGCGGGAGGAACTACGAGCAGTACTTC. It encodes CASSQDPSGRNYEQYF.

This clonotype was detected only a few times. This rearrangement joins TRBV15 to TRBJ1-4; D remains ambiguous. The germline CDR1 and CDR2 sequences are LNHNV and YYDKDF (reference sequence). The CDR3 is made up of 14 amino acids. V lost 5 bases and J lost 5, with 12 bases in between. The CDR3 here is CATSSTFANEKLFF. DNA for the CDR3: TGTGCCACCAGCTCAACGTTTGCGAATGAAAAACTGTTTTTT.

This clonotype has more than one count but fewer than ten. The chain is built from TRBV9 and TRBJ2-7; TRBD2 matches at 7 bases. CDR3 length equals 15 residues. Germline CDR1 and CDR2: SGDLS and YYNGEE. Unmatched junction bases numbered 8, after V lost 2 bases and J lost 3 bases. The CDR3 loop is CASSVSGTILYEQYF. Here the CDR3 DNA reads TGTGCCAGCAGCGTCTCCGGGACTATCCTCTACGAGCAGTACTTC.

This clonotype was observed a few times. The CDR3 loop is CASSYSRVSRLNNEQFF. The CDR3 DNA is TGTGCCAGCAGTTACTCTAGGGTCTCGCGACTCAACAATGAGCAGTTCTTC. The chain couples TRBV6-2 or TRBV6-3 to TRBJ2-1; unclear D gene. This CDR3 comprises 17 residues. In germline, CDR1 is MNHEY, CDR2 SVGEGT. V shed 0 bases and J shed 5 bases, with 17 bases lying between them.

For this clonotype: With a much larger clone just one base away, this may be a read error. The V gene is TRBV29-1, the J gene TRBJ2-7; TRBD1 agrees at 10 bases. Germline CDR1 SQVTM, CDR2 ANQGSEA. The CDR3 totals 12 residues. V lost 7 bases to trimming and J lost 3 bases; unmatched junction nucleotides: 3. In DNA form, the CDR3 reads TGCAGCGCTGGGACAGGGGTCTACGAGCAGTACTTC. This translates into CSAGTGVYEQYF.

This clonotype occurred a few times. The rearrangement links TRBV6-5 to TRBJ2-5; D gene ambiguous. CDR1 MNHEY and CDR2 SVGAGI come from the germline V gene. The CDR3 has 14 residues. Trimming shortened V by 2 bases and J by 2 bases, and 9 bases separated the two germline ends. The CDR3 nucleotides read TGTGCCAGCAGTTACCTAGGCACTCAAGAGACCCAGTACTTC. Its protein product is CASSYLGTQETQYF.